This is a list of T cell receptor beta chains from one sample in a study of blood T cell repertoires in COVID-19. The protocol was immunoSEQ multiplex PCR, while the TCRdb copy is restricted to in-frame clones and leaves out a portion. The sample records some 240,000 clones, 90% being singletons. Sequenced material: peripheral blood. The receptors shown here come from a woman aged 55-70 years with COVID-19, enrolled during active disease. CDR3s include the opening cysteine and the closing phenylalanine or tryptophan. The D gene is left open where the match is weak. Rows may omit the clone size; those that give it use once, few, many or a size class.

V	D	J	size	CDR3	DNA
TRBV27	TRBD1	TRBJ1-3	once	CASSYGQGDTIYF	TGTGCCAGCAGTTACGGACAGGGGGACACCATATATTTT
TRBV6-5	.	TRBJ1-1	.	CASSHTAMNTEAFF	TGTGCCAGCAGTCATACAGCTATGAACACTGAAGCTTTCTTT
TRBV4-1	TRBD1	TRBJ2-7	.	CASSQGQGASYEQYF	TGCGCCAGCAGCCAGGGACAGGGGGCGTCCTACGAGCAGTACTTC
TRBV2	TRBD1	TRBJ2-7	.	CASSLVQGAPYEQYF	TGTGCCAGCAGTTTAGTGCAGGGGGCCCCCTACGAGCAGTACTTC
TRBV5-4	TRBD1	TRBJ2-3	.	CASSPDHRGTDTQYF	TGTGCCAGCAGCCCCGATCACAGGGGAACAGATACGCAGTATTTT
TRBV19	.	TRBJ1-4	.	CASSVVVVRSSITATNEKLFF	TGTGCCAGTAGTGTCGTTGTGGTGAGAAGCTCCATAACTGCAACTAATGAAAAACTGTTTTTT
TRBV9	TRBD1	TRBJ1-1	.	CASSVEGTGGPGTEAFF	TGTGCCAGCAGCGTAGAGGGGACAGGGGGTCCGGGGACTGAAGCTTTCTTT
TRBV19	.	TRBJ1-2	.	CASSIPGSNYGYTF	TGTGCCAGTAGTATCCCAGGGTCGAACTATGGCTACACCTTC
TRBV5-6	.	TRBJ2-5	.	CASSLAVGLETQYF	TGTGCCAGCAGCTTGGCCGTCGGGTTGGAGACCCAGTACTTC
TRBV11-2	.	TRBJ1-1	.	CASSLGGRWTEAFF	TGTGCCAGCAGCTTAGGGGGGAGGTGGACTGAAGCTTTCTTT
TRBV4-1	TRBD1	TRBJ1-1	.	CASSPIYRGSNTEAFF	TGCGCCAGCAGCCCCATCTACAGGGGGTCGAACACTGAAGCTTTCTTT
TRBV9	.	TRBJ1-6	.	CASSVGPSSYNSPLHF	TGTGCCAGCAGCGTAGGGCCTAGCTCCTATAATTCACCCCTCCACTTT
TRBV4-2	.	TRBJ1-6	.	CASSQFRSNSPLHF	TGTGCCAGCAGCCAATTTCGTAGTAATTCACCCCTCCACTTT
TRBV4-3	.	TRBJ1-4	.	CASSQEPRGGTSEKLFF	TGCGCCAGCAGCCAAGAGCCTCGGGGGGGGACCTCTGAAAAACTGTTTTTT
TRBV5-1	TRBD1	TRBJ1-4	.	CASSPGGTVREKLFF	TGCGCCAGCAGCCCAGGGGGGACAGTTAGGGAAAAACTGTTTTTT
TRBV4-3	.	TRBJ1-4	.	CASRPNEGTSGKLFF	TGCGCCAGCAGGCCTAACGAAGGGACAAGTGGAAAACTGTTTTTT
TRBV6-5	TRBD2	TRBJ2-3	.	CASNGLGGGPDTQYF	TGTGCCAGCAACGGTCTCGGCGGGGGGCCGGATACGCAGTATTTT
TRBV2	TRBD1	TRBJ1-6	.	CASTGQGISSPLHF	TGTGCCAGCACTGGACAGGGTATTAGTTCACCCCTCCACTTT
TRBV5-6	.	TRBJ1-2	.	CASSPTRLDYGYTF	TGTGCCAGCAGCCCGACACGTTTGGACTATGGCTACACCTTC
TRBV5-4	TRBD1	TRBJ1-2	.	CASSLGPGQGRGYGYTF	TGTGCCAGCAGCTTGGGACCGGGACAGGGTCGCGGCTATGGCTACACCTTC
TRBV9	.	TRBJ1-3	few	CASSAKQGTGNTIYF	TGTGCCAGCAGCGCAAAACAGGGAACTGGAAACACCATATATTTT
TRBV7-6	.	TRBJ2-5	.	CASSLRRGRVSETQYF	TGTGCCAGCAGCTTACGGAGGGGGCGGGTTTCAGAGACCCAGTACTTC
TRBV6-1	.	TRBJ2-7	.	CASSESSYEQYF	TGTGCCAGCAGTGAATCCAGCTACGAGCAGTACTTC
TRBV5-1	TRBD1	TRBJ1-5	.	CASREDRENQPQHF	TGCGCCAGCAGAGAGGACAGGGAGAATCAGCCCCAGCATTTT
TRBV6-6	TRBD1	TRBJ1-1	.	CASSGQGRAAEAFF	TGTGCCAGTTCTGGACAGGGGAGGGCAGCTGAAGCTTTCTTT
TRBV18	.	TRBJ2-7	once	CASSPQGTLSYEQYF	TGTGCCAGCTCACCACAAGGGACACTCTCCTACGAGCAGTACTTC
TRBV7-2	TRBD1	TRBJ1-2	.	CASSERTGRAGYTF	TGTGCCAGCAGCGAACGGACAGGGAGAGCTGGCTACACCTTC
TRBV15	.	TRBJ2-6	.	CATSKRNSGANVLTF	TGTGCCACCAGCAAGCGAAACTCTGGGGCCAACGTCCTGACTTTC
TRBV18	TRBD2	TRBJ2-1	.	CASSSNSGGASYNEQFF	TGTGCCAGCTCATCTAATAGCGGGGGGGCCTCCTACAATGAGCAGTTCTTC
TRBV5-1	.	TRBJ1-5	.	CASAPGPGGNQPQHF	TGCGCCAGCGCCCCGGGCCCAGGGGGCAATCAGCCCCAGCATTTT
TRBV5-6	.	TRBJ2-2	.	CASSLQGGELFF	TGTGCCAGCAGCTTACAGGGCGGGGAGCTGTTTTTT
TRBV15	.	TRBJ1-2	few	CATSRDGVDYGYTF	TGTGCCACCAGCAGAGACGGGGTAGACTATGGCTACACCTTC
TRBV27	.	TRBJ1-1	.	CASRGGVEAFF	TGTGCCAGCAGGGGGGGAGTTGAAGCTTTCTTT